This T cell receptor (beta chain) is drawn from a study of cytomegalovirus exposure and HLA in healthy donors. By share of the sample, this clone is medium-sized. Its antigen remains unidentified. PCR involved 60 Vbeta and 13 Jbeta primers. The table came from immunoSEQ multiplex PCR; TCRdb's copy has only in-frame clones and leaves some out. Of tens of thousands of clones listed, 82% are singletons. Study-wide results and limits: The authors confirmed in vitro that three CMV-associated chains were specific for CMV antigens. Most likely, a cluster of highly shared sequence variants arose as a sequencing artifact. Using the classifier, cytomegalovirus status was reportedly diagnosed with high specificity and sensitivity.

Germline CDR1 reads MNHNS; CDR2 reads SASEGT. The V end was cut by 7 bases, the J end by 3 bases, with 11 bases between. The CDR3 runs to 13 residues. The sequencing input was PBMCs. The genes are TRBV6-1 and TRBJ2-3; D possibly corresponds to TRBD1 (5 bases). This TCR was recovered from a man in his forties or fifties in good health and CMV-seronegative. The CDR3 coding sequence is TGTGCCAGCAAGGTCAGGGTAACAGATACGCAGTATTTT. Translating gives CASKVRVTDTQYF.